The sequence of this T cell receptor (beta chain) was determined in a study of glioma-infiltrating T cells after dendritic cell vaccination. Study in general: At biweekly intervals, patients got three intradermal dendritic cell vaccine injections. Study-level points and caveats: Only a small number of patients had complete blood and tumor samples.

Repertoires were generated with immunoSEQ multiplex PCR, while TCRdb's copy carries only in-frame clones and drops some. The sample lists tens of thousands of clones, more than 65% occurring once. This clone was seen only a few times. Its matching antigen is unknown. This CDR3 is built from 14 residues. Germline V gene lookup returns CDR1 MGHRA and CDR2 YSYEKL. Trimming removed 4 bases at V and 6 bases at J, with 15 bases between. The source is a human donor with glioblastoma. The V call is TRBV4-1, the J call TRBJ1-2; D is perhaps TRBD1 (5 bases). The sequences come from blood, collected before dendritic cell vaccination. The CDR3 loop reads CASSRTRPGDGYTF. CDR3 nucleotides: TGCGCCAGCAGCCGCACCAGGCCGGGGGATGGCTACACCTTC.